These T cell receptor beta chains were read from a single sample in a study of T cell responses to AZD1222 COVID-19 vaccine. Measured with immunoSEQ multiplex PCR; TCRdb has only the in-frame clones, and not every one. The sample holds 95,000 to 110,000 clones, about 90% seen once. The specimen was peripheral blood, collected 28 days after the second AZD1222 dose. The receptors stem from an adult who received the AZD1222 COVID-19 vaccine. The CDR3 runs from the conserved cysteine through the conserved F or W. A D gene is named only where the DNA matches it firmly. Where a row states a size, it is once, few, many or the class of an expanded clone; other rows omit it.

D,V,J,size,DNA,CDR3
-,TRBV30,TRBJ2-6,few,TGTGCCTGGAGTACCTACTCTGGGGCCAACGTCCTGACTTTC,CAWSTYSGANVLTF
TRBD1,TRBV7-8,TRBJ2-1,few,TGTGCCAGCAGCTTAGGGGACAGGGGCATTGATGAGCAGTTCTTC,CASSLGDRGIDEQFF
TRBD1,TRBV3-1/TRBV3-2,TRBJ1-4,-,TGTGCCAGCAGCCAGCAGACAGGGGGCGCGGGTGAAAAACTGTTTTTT,CASSQQTGGAGEKLFF
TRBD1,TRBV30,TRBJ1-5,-,TGTGCCTGGAGGATAGGTACAGGGGGAAGTCAGCCCCAGCATTTT,CAWRIGTGGSQPQHF
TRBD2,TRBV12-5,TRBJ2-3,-,TGTGCTAGTGGTTTTTGGACCCAGGATGGACTAGCGGGGGGAAGTGGCACAGATACGCAGTATTTT,CASGFWTQDGLAGGSGTDTQYF
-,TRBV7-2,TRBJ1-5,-,TGTGCCAGCAGCTTAGCAGGGCCCGGCGAACCCCAGCATTTT,CASSLAGPGEPQHF
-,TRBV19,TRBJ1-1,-,TGTGCCAGTAGTATCCGGGTGGCGAACACTGAAGCTTTCTTT,CASSIRVANTEAFF
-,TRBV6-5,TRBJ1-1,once,TGTGCCAGCAGTTACTCGGCCCGGGTGAACACTGAAGCTTTCTTT,CASSYSARVNTEAFF
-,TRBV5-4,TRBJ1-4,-,TGTGCCAGCAGCTTGGGGGGCACTAATGAAAAACTGTTTTTT,CASSLGGTNEKLFF
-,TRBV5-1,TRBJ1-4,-,TGCGCCAGCAGCCCGGAAGCGGATGAAAAACTGTTTTTT,CASSPEADEKLFF
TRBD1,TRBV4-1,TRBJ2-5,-,TGCGCCAGCAGCCATCCCTCGAGCAGGGGGCTGGAGACCCAGTACTTC,CASSHPSSRGLETQYF
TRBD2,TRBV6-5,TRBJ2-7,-,TGTGCCAGCAGTTACTCAGTAGCGGGGGAGAACGAGCAGTACTTC,CASSYSVAGENEQYF
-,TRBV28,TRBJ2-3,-,TGTGCCAGCAGTATTCGAGGGATCCGGGGCACAGATACGCAGTATTTT,CASSIRGIRGTDTQYF
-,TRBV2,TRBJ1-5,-,TGTGCCAGCGGTACAGGGCCTCGTAGTGGGCCCCAGCATTTT,CASGTGPRSGPQHF
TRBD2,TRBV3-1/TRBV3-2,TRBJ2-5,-,TGTGCCAGCAACCAGGGGACTAGCGGGGTGGGAGAGACCCAGTACTTC,CASNQGTSGVGETQYF
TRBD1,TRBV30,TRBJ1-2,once,TGTGCCTGGACAGGGGGCGGCGTAGACTATGGCTACACCTTC,CAWTGGGVDYGYTF
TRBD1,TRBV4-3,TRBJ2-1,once,TGCGCCAGCAGCCAAGAATGGGACAGGGGCAATGAGCAGTTCTTC,CASSQEWDRGNEQFF
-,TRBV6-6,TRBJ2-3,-,TGTGCCAGCAGCCGGGACCTCAGCACAGATACGCAGTATTTT,CASSRDLSTDTQYF
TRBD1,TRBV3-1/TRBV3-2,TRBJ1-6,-,TGTGCCAGCAGCCGGGACAGCGCTAATTCACCCCTCCACTTT,CASSRDSANSPLHF
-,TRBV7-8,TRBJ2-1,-,TGTGCCAGCAGCTTAGGGGCTGTTGAGCAGTTCTTC,CASSLGAVEQFF
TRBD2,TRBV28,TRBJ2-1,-,TGTGCCAGCAGTCCTGCGGGAGGGGATGAGCAGTTCTTC,CASSPAGGDEQFF
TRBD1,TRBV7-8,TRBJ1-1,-,TGTGCCAGCAGCTTCTCCCGGACAGGGGGCACTGAAGCTTTCTTT,CASSFSRTGGTEAFF
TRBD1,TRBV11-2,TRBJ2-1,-,TGTGCCAGCAGCTTAGTCCTGACAGGGCGATGGGATGAGCAGTTCTTC,CASSLVLTGRWDEQFF
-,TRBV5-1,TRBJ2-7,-,TGCGCCAGCAGCTTGGACAAGGGGCGCGACGAGCAGTACTTC,CASSLDKGRDEQYF
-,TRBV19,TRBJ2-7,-,TGTGCCAGTAGTACCCCCTACGAGCAGTACTTC,CASSTPYEQYF
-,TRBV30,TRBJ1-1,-,TGTGCCTGGAGTGTAATTGGGGGGCTCTCGACTGAAGCTTTCTTT,CAWSVIGGLSTEAFF
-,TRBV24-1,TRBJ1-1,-,TGTGCCACCAGTGACTCAGGGGACACTGAAGCTTTCTTT,CATSDSGDTEAFF
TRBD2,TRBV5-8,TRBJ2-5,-,TGTGCCAGCAGGGCTGGACTAGCGGGGAGCCAAGAGACCCAGTACTTC,CASRAGLAGSQETQYF
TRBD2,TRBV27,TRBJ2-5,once,TGTGCCAGCAGTCCTGGGACTAGCGGGAGCCAGACCCAGTACTTC,CASSPGTSGSQTQYF
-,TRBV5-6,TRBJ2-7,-,TGTGCCAGCAGCCTCCCCGAGGGCGAGCAGTACTTC,CASSLPEGEQYF
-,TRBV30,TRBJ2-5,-,TGTGCCTGGAGGATGACCTGGGGGACAGAGACCCAGTACTTC,CAWRMTWGTETQYF
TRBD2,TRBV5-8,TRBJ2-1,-,TGTGCCAGCAGCGGATACGGACTAGCGGGAGGTCAGGGGTCCTACAATGAGCAGTTCTTC,CASSGYGLAGGQGSYNEQFF
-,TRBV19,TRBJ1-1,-,TGTGCCAGTAGTATCAGGGTTGGTGAAGCTTTCTTT,CASSIRVGEAFF
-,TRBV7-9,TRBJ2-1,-,TGTGCCAGCAGCTTTGACTCAGGTCTCCTAGTCTACAATGAGCAGTTCTTC,CASSFDSGLLVYNEQFF
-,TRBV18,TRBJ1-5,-,TGTGCCAGCTCACCAGCCAGCAATCAGCCCCAGCATTTT,CASSPASNQPQHF
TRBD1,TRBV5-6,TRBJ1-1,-,TGTGCCAGCAGCTCGCCGTGGGAGGGGGCGGAAGCTTTCTTT,CASSSPWEGAEAFF
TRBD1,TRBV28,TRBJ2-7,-,TGTGCCAGCAGTTTCCCGGGACAGGGCGCGTACGAGCAGTACTTC,CASSFPGQGAYEQYF
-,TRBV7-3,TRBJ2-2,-,TGTGCCAGCAGTCCCCGCGCCCCGGGCTCGGGCACCGGGGAGCTGTTTTTT,CASSPRAPGSGTGELFF
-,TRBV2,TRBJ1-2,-,TGTGCCAGCAGCCCAGGGGACTGGTATGGCTACACCTTC,CASSPGDWYGYTF
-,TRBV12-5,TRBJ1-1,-,TGTGCTAGTGGTTTGTTAGGGGACACTGAAGCTTTCTTT,CASGLLGDTEAFF
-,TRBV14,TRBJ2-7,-,TGTGCCAGCAGCCAGGGACTCGAGCAGTACTTC,CASSQGLEQYF
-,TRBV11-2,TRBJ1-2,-,TGTGCCAGCAGCTTAGCGGGGGAAGGCTACACCTTC,CASSLAGEGYTF
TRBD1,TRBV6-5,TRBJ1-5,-,TGTGCCAGCAGACAGGGGTACAGCAATCAGCCCCAGCATTTT,CASRQGYSNQPQHF
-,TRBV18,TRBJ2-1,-,TGTGCCAGCTCACCACGTCGCAGCACGGAGTTCTTC,CASSPRRSTEFF
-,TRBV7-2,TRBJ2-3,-,TGTGCCAGCAGCAGAAGGAGGCGAGATACGCAGTATTTT,CASSRRRRDTQYF
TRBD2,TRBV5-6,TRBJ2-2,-,TGTGCCCGAGGACTAGCGGGAGCTCCGAACACCGGGGAGCTGTTTTTT,CARGLAGAPNTGELFF
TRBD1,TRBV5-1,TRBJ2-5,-,TGCGCCAGCAGCTTAAGACAGGGGCGCGCGGAGACCCAGTACTTC,CASSLRQGRAETQYF
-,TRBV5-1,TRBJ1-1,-,TGCGCCAGCAGCACGGAGACGAAGGTTTTCTTT,CASSTETKVFF
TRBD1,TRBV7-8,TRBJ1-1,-,TGTGCCAGCAGCCTACCCCGATGGCAGGGGGAGAACACTGAAGCTTTCTTT,CASSLPRWQGENTEAFF
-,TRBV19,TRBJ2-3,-,TGTGCCACTTCCGAAGCCCGGGGTACGCAGTATTTT,CATSEARGTQYF
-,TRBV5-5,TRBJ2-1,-,TGTGCCAGCAGCCCGACAGCCAGGGTCGGGAACAATGAGCAGTTCTTC,CASSPTARVGNNEQFF
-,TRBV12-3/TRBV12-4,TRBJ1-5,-,TGTGCCAGCACCGCCGGGGGAAATCAGCCCCAGCATTTT,CASTAGGNQPQHF
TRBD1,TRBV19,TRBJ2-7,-,TGTGCCAGTAGTGGATTGACAGGGAGCGAGCAGTACTTC,CASSGLTGSEQYF
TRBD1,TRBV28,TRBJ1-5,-,TGTGCCAGCAGTTTGGTGCCGGGGACAGGGTTGTTTCAGCCCCAGCATTTT,CASSLVPGTGLFQPQHF
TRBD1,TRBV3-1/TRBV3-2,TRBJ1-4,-,TGTGCCAGCAGCCAAGATCATAGGGGGCCTGAAAAACTGTTTTTT,CASSQDHRGPEKLFF
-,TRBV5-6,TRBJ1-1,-,TGTGCCAGCAGTAAGGGTAAACGGAACACTGAAGCTTTCTTT,CASSKGKRNTEAFF
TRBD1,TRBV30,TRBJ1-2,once,TGTGCCTACTACCGGGACAGAGCCTCTCGGGGTGGCTACACCTTC,CAYYRDRASRGGYTF
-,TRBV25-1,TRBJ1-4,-,TGTGCCAGCAGTGACTGGGACCGTTCTAATGAAAAACTGTTTTTT,CASSDWDRSNEKLFF
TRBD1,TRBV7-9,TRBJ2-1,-,TGTGCCAGCAGCTCCGTCGGACAGGGAGGAGAGCAGTTCTTC,CASSSVGQGGEQFF
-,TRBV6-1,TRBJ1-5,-,TGTGCCAGCAGTGAACGTTCAGGCTACAATCAGCCCCAGCATTTT,CASSERSGYNQPQHF